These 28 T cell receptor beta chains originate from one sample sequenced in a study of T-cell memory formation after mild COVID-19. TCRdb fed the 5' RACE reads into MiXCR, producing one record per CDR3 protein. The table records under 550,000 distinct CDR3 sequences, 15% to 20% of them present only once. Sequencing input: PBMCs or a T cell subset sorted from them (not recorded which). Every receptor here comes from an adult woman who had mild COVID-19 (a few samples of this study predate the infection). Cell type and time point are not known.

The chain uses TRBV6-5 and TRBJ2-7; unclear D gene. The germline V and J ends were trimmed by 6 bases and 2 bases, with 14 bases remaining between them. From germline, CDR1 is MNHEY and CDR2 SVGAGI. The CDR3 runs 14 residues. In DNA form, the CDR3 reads TGTGCCAGCAGCCTCTCTCCCGGCCCCTACGAGCAGTACTTC. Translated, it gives CASSLSPGPYEQYF.

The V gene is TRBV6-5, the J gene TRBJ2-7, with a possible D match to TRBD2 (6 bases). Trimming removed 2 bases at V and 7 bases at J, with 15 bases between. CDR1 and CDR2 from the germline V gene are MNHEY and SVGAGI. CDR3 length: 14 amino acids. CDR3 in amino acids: CASSYTRGSSEQYF. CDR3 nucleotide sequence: TGTGCCAGCAGTTACACCCGGGGGTCTTCTGAGCAGTACTTC.

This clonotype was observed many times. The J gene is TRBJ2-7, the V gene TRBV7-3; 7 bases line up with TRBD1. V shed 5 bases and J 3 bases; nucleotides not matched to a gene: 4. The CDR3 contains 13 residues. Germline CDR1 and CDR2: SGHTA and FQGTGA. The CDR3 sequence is CASSVDRYYEQYF. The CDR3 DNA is TGTGCCAGCAGCGTGGACAGGTACTACGAGCAGTACTTC.

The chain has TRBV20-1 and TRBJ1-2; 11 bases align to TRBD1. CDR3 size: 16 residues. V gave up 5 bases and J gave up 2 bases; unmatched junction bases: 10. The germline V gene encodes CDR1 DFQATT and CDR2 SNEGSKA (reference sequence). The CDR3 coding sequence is TGCAGTGCTTGCGCCCTAGGACAGGGGGCCAACTATGGCTACACCTTC. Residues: CSACALGQGANYGYTF.

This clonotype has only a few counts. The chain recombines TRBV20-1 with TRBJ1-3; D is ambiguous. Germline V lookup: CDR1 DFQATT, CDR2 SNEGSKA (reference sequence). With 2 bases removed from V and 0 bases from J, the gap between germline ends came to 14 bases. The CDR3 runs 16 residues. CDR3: CSARFPHGPSGNTIYF. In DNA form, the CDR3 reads TGCAGTGCTAGATTCCCACATGGGCCCTCTGGAAACACCATATATTTT.

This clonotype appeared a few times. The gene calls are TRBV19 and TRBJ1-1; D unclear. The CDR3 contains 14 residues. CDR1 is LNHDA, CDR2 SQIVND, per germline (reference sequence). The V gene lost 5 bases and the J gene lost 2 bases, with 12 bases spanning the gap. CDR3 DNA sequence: TGTGCCAGTAGTTGGTGGACGTCAAACACTGAAGCTTTCTTT. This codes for CASSWWTSNTEAFF.

The CDR3 DNA sequence: TGCGCCAGCAGCCAACCGGGTTCCCGAAACTATGGCTACACCTTC. Translating gives CASSQPGSRNYGYTF. The chain combines TRBV4-1 with TRBJ1-2; D gene unclear. The CDR3 is 15 residues long. V shed 2 bases and J shed 2 bases, with 12 bases lying between them. Per germline, CDR1 MGHRA and CDR2 YSYEKL.

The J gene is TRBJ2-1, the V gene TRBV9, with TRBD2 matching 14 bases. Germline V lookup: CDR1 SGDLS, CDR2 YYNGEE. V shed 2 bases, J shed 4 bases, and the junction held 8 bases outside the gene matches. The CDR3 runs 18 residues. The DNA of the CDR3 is TGTGCCAGCAGCGTCACAGGACTAGCGGGGGGAGAGTACAATGAGCAGTTCTTC. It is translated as CASSVTGLAGGEYNEQFF.

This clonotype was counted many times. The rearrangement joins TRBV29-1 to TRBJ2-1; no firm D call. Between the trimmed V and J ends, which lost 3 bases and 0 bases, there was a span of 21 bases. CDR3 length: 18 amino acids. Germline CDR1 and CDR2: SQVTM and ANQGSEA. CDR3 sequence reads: CSVEASRASLSSYNEQFF. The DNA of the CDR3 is TGCAGCGTTGAGGCCTCCCGTGCATCCCTGAGCTCCTACAATGAGCAGTTCTTC.

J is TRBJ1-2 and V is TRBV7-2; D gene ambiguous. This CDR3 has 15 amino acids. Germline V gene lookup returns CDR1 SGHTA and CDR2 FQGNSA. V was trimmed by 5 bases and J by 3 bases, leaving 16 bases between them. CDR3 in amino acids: CASSPDLRTYYGYTF. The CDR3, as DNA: TGTGCCAGCAGCCCCGATCTCCGTACTTACTATGGCTACACCTTC.

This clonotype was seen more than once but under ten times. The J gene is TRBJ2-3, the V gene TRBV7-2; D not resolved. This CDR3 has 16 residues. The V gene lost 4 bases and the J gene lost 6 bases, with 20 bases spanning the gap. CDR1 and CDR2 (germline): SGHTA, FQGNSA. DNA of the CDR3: TGTGCCAGCAGCTCCGTCCCCGGCGCCACCCAGGATACGCAGTATTTT. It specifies CASSSVPGATQDTQYF.

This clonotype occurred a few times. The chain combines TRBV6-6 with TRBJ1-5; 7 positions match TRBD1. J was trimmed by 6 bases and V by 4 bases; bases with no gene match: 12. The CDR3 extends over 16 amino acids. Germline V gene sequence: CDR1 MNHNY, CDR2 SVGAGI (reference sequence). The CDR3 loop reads CASSSTTGREGQPQHF. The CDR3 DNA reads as TGTGCCAGCAGTTCCACGACAGGGAGGGAGGGTCAGCCCCAGCATTTT.

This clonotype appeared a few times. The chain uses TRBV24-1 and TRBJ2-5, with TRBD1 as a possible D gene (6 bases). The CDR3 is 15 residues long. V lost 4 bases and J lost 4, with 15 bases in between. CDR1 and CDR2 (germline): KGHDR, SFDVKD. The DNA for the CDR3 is TGTGCCACCAGTGAACCGGGACAAGGCTTAGAGACCCAGTACTTC. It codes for CATSEPGQGLETQYF.

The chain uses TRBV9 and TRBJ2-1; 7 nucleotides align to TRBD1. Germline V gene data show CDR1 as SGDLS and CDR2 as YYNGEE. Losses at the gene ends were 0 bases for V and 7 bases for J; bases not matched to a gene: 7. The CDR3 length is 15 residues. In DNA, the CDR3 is TGTGCCAGCAGCGTAGGAGCTGACAGGGTAAATGAGCAGTTCTTC. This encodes CASSVGADRVNEQFF.

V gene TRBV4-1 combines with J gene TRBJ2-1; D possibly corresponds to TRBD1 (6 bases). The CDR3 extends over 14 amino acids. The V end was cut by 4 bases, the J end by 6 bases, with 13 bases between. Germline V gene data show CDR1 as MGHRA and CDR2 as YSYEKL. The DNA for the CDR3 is TGCGCCAGCAGCCCGGTACAGGGCCCCAATGAGCAGTTCTTC. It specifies CASSPVQGPNEQFF.

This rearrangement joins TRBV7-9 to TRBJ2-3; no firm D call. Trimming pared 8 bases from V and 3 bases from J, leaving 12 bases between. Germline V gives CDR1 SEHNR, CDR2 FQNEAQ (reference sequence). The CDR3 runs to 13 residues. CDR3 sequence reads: CASQASETDTQYF. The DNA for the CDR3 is TGTGCCAGCCAAGCGTCGGAAACAGATACGCAGTATTTT.

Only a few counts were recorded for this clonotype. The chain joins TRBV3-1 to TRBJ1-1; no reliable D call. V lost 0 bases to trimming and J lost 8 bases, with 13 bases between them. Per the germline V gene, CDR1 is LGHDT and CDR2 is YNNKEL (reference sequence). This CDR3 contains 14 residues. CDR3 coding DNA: TGTGCCAGCAGCCAAGATCTGGTTGGCGGAGAAGCTTTCTTT. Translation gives CASSQDLVGGEAFF.

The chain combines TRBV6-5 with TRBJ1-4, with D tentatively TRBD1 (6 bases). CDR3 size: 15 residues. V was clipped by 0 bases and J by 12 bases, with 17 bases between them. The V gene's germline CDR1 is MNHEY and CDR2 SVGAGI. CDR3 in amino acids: CASSYSGGTLQELFF. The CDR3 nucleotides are TGTGCCAGCAGTTACTCGGGGGGGACACTTCAAGAACTGTTTTTT.

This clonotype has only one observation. The DNA of the CDR3 is TGTGCCAGCAGCCAAGGATCTACGCAGTATTTT. Translated, it gives CASSQGSTQYF. V is TRBV6-2 or TRBV6-3 and J is TRBJ2-3; D ambiguous. CDR3 length: 11 amino acids. CDR1 and CDR2 from the germline V gene are MNHEY and SVGEGT. V lost 6 bases, J lost 8 bases, and 9 bases lay in between.

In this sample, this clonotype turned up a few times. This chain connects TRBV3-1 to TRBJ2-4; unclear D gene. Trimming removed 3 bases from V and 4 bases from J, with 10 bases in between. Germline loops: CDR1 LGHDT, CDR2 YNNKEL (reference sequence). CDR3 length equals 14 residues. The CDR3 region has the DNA TGTGCCAGCAGCCAGGATACTCTTAAAAACATTCAGTACTTC. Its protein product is CASSQDTLKNIQYF.

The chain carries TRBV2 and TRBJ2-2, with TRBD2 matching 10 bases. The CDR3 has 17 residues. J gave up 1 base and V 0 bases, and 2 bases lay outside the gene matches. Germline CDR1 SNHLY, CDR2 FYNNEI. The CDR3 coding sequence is TGTGCCAGCAGTGAAGCGCGACTAGCGGGGAACACCGGGGAGCTGTTTTTT. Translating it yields CASSEARLAGNTGELFF.

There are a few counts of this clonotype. CDR3 in amino acids: CASSYRLSSGSSYEQYF. The CDR3 DNA sequence: TGTGCCAGCAGTTACCGCCTCTCCAGCGGGAGCAGTTACGAGCAGTACTTC. This sequence joins TRBV6-5 and TRBJ2-7, with 8 bases that match TRBD2. The CDR3 runs 17 residues. V trimming: 2 bases; J trimming: 4 bases; junction bases outside the gene matches: 13. Germline CDR1 reads MNHEY; CDR2 reads SVGAGI.

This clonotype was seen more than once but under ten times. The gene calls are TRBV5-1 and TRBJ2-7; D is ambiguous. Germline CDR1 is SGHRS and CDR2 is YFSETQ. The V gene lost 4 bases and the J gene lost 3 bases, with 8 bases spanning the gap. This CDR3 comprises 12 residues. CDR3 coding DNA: TGCGCCAGCAGCGCCGGCCGCTACGAGCAGTACTTC. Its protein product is CASSAGRYEQYF.

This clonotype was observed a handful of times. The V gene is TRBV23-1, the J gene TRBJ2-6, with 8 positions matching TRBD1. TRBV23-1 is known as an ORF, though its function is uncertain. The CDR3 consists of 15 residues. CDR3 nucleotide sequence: TGCCCCTCCCCCCAGGGGGCAGGAGGGGCCAACGTCCTGACTTTC. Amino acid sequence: CPSPQGAGGANVLTF.

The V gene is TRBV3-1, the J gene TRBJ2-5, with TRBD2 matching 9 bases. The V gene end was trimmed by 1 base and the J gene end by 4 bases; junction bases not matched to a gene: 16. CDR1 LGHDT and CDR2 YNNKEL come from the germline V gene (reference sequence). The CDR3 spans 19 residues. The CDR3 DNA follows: TGTGCCAGCAGCCAAGCCCCAAGTAGAGCGGGGGGCCGGGGAGAGACCCAGTACTTC. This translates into CASSQAPSRAGGRGETQYF.

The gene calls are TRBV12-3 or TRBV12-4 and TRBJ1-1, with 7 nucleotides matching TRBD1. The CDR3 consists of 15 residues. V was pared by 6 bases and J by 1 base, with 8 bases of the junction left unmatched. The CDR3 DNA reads TGTGCCAGCAGACCCACAGGGGCAGAGAACACTGAAGCTTTCTTT. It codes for CASRPTGAENTEAFF.

CDR3 region: CASSLSGTGVEKLFF. CDR3 nucleotides: TGTGCCAGCAGTTTATCCGGGACAGGGGTTGAAAAACTGTTTTTT. The chain couples TRBV27 to TRBJ1-4; 10 bases are shared with TRBD1. The CDR3 consists of 15 residues. Germline trimming cut 0 bases from V and 7 bases from J; bases unmatched to any gene: 2. Germline values: CDR1 MNHEY, CDR2 SMNVEV (reference sequence).

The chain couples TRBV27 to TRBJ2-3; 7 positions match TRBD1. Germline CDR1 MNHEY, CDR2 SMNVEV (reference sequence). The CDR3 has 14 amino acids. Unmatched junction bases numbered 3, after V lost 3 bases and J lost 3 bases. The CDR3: CASSFSTGTDTQYF. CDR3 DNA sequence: TGTGCCAGCAGTTTCTCGACAGGGACAGATACGCAGTATTTT.